The rows below give T cell receptor beta chains drawn from one sample of a study. MiXCR, applied by TCRdb to the RT-PCR reads, yields one record per CDR3 protein. The repertoire holds around 700,000 distinct CDR3 sequences, with approximately 15% as singletons. Material: memory CD4+ T cells from blood. Source of these receptors: a female donor in good health, serving as a healthy control. The conserved cysteine and the conserved F or W are not part of the CDR3 here. D genes are given only for firm matches.

>TRBD1|TRBJ2-7|TRBV20-1
SATYPQGAHDSYEQY
>TRBD1|TRBJ2-7|TRBV20-1
SARTGQASYEQY
>-|TRBJ2-2|TRBV20-1
SADHSGLGTGELF
>-|TRBJ1-3|TRBV12-3/TRBV12-4
ASKPPGETAGNTIY
>TRBD2|TRBJ2-1|TRBV3-1
ASSQGAGLHNEQF
>TRBD1|TRBJ2-1|TRBV11-2
ASSLLQRQGARYNEQF
>-|TRBJ1-6|TRBV11-1
ASSRLEGSPLH
>-|TRBJ2-7|TRBV6-5
ASSYGAFYEQY
>-|TRBJ1-1|TRBV12-3/TRBV12-4
ASSFGGGNAF
>-|TRBJ2-7|TRBV10-3
AIREQPMQSYEQY
>-|TRBJ1-5|TRBV10-2
ASSDRQFNQPQH